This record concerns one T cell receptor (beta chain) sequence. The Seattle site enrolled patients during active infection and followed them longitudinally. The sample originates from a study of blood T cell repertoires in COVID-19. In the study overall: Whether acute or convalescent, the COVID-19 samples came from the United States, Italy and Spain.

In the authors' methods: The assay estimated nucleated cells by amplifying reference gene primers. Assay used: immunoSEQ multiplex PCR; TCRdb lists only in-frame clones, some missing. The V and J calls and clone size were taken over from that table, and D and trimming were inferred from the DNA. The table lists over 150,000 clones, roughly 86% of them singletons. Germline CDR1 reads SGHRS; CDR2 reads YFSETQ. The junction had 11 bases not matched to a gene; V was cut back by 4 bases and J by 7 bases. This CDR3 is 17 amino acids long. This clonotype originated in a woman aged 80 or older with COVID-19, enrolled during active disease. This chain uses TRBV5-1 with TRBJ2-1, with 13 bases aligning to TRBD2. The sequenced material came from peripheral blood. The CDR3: CASSKGTSGTTPNEQFF. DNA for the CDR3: TGCGCCAGCAGCAAGGGGACTAGCGGGACGACGCCTAATGAGCAGTTCTTC.